A selection of T cell receptor beta chains follows, all from one sample in a study of blood T cell repertoires in COVID-19. Clones were read by immunoSEQ multiplex PCR, and TCRdb kept only the in-frame ones, dropping some. The data contain some 140,000 clones, roughly 80% of them singletons. The sample comprised peripheral blood. These receptors all come from a woman aged 60 to 75 with acute or convalescent COVID-19. Each CDR3 is given with its conserved first and last residue. A D gene is named only where the DNA matches it firmly. Size tells how often a clone was seen (once, few, many) or the class of an expanded clone, and some rows leave it out.

size | D | J | V | CDR3 | DNA
- | - | TRBJ2-5 | TRBV28 | CASSLREPATHF | TGTGCCAGCAGTTTAAGGGAGCCGGCCACACACTTC
- | - | TRBJ1-5 | TRBV5-5 | CASSLDRYNQPQHF | TGTGCCAGCAGCTTGGACAGGTACAATCAGCCCCAGCATTTT
many | - | TRBJ1-1 | TRBV27 | CASLGGSQAFF | TGTGCCAGCCTGGGGGGTTCCCAAGCTTTCTTT
- | - | TRBJ1-3 | TRBV11-2 | CASSLDLANTIYF | TGTGCCAGCAGCTTAGATCTCGCGAACACCATATATTTT
- | TRBD1 | TRBJ1-5 | TRBV18 | CASSSNRGGLYSNQPQHF | TGTGCCAGCTCGTCCAACAGGGGGGGACTTTATAGCAATCAGCCCCAGCATTTT
- | - | TRBJ1-2 | TRBV5-8 | CASSPRRAGTWLYGYTF | TGTGCCAGCAGCCCGAGGAGGGCTGGGACGTGGCTCTATGGCTACACCTTC
- | - | TRBJ1-4 | TRBV4-1 | CASSPQAGGANEKLFF | TGCGCCAGCAGCCCACAGGCGGGGGGGGCTAATGAAAAACTGTTTTTT
- | - | TRBJ2-2 | TRBV10-3 | CAISGRQATGELFF | TGTGCCATCAGTGGTCGACAGGCCACCGGGGAGCTGTTTTTT
- | - | TRBJ2-6 | TRBV5-1 | CASSYSASGGANVLTF | TGCGCCAGCAGCTACTCCGCTTCAGGCGGGGCCAACGTCCTGACTTTC
- | TRBD1 | TRBJ1-1 | TRBV7-2 | CASRGTGVTRGAFF | TGTGCCAGCAGGGGGACAGGCGTCACCCGAGGAGCTTTCTTT
- | - | TRBJ2-1 | TRBV18 | CASSPGLAGDEQFF | TGTGCCAGCTCACCCGGACTCGCCGGGGATGAGCAGTTCTTC
many | - | TRBJ1-1 | TRBV12-3/TRBV12-4 | CASSFGGAEEAFF | TGTGCCAGCAGTTTTGGGGGGGCTGAAGAAGCTTTCTTT
- | - | TRBJ1-2 | TRBV5-4 | CASSPDSYGYTF | TGTGCCAGCAGCCCCGACAGCTATGGCTACACCTTC
- | - | TRBJ2-3 | TRBV28 | CATRQGSSTDTQYF | TGTGCCACGCGGCAAGGCTCTAGCACAGATACGCAGTATTTT
- | - | TRBJ1-3 | TRBV9 | CASSVTPLGNTIYF | TGTGCCAGCAGCGTAACCCCACTTGGAAACACCATATATTTT
few | - | TRBJ1-6 | TRBV3-1/TRBV3-2 | CASSQTTTNSPLHF | TGTGCCAGCAGCCAAACGACAACTAATTCACCCCTCCACTTT
- | - | TRBJ1-6 | TRBV2 | CASSEQGRSPLHF | TGTGCCAGCAGTGAACAGGGCCGTTCACCCCTCCACTTT
- | TRBD1 | TRBJ1-5 | TRBV12-3/TRBV12-4 | CASNDRVGPQHF | TGTGCCAGCAACGACAGGGTGGGGCCCCAGCATTTT
- | - | TRBJ2-6 | TRBV5-1 | CASSLGDFSGANVLTF | TGCGCCAGCAGCCTGGGGGACTTCTCCGGGGCCAACGTCCTGACTTTC
- | - | TRBJ1-5 | TRBV3-1/TRBV3-2 | CASSPRRGSNQPQHF | TGTGCCAGCAGCCCCCGGAGGGGCAGCAATCAGCCCCAGCATTTT
- | TRBD1 | TRBJ1-6 | TRBV3-1/TRBV3-2 | CASSRRQGYNSPLHF | TGTGCCAGCAGCCGCCGACAGGGGTATAATTCACCCCTCCACTTT
- | - | TRBJ1-5 | TRBV19 | CASSRGIHNSNQPQHF | TGTGCCAGTAGTAGAGGGATCCATAATAGCAATCAGCCCCAGCATTTT
- | TRBD1 | TRBJ1-2 | TRBV6-5 | CASSYSTGTDYGYTF | TGTGCCAGCAGTTATTCGACAGGGACGGACTATGGCTACACCTTC
- | - | TRBJ1-2 | TRBV6-1 | CASSELTGGSGYGYTF | TGTGCCAGCAGTGAACTTACGGGGGGATCAGGTTATGGCTACACCTTC